The rows below give T cell receptor beta chains drawn from one sample of a study of read filtering for tumor transcriptome and immune sequencing. TCRdb re-called the reads through MiXCR, storing one row per CDR3 protein. This table holds 100,000 to 150,000 distinct CDR3 sequences, 10% to 15% found once. The sample comprised a population of CD138-negative cells sorted from bone marrow. The origin of the receptors is a donor over 35 with multiple myeloma. Both conserved end residues are part of each CDR3. D genes are given only for firm matches. The listing skips clone size in some rows; elsewhere it reads once, few, many or a size class.

J | size | D | V | CDR3 | DNA
TRBJ1-1 | few | . | TRBV7-9 | CASSDQQSTEAFF | TGTGCCAGCAGCGACCAACAGAGCACTGAAGCTTTCTTT
TRBJ2-2 | few | TRBD2 | TRBV19 | CASSTSGRAGTGELFF | TGTGCCAGTAGTACCAGCGGGAGGGCGGGTACCGGGGAGCTGTTTTTT
TRBJ2-1 | many | TRBD1 | TRBV4-1 | CASSQAGQGYNEQFF | TGCGCCAGCAGCCAAGCCGGACAGGGGTATAATGAGCAGTTCTTC
TRBJ2-1 | many | TRBD2 | TRBV7-9 | CASILSGRANNEQFF | TGTGCCAGCATCCTTAGCGGGAGGGCCAACAATGAGCAGTTCTTC
TRBJ2-1 | few | TRBD2 | TRBV7-8 | CASSLAGLAGGGEQFF | TGTGCCAGCAGCTTAGCGGGACTAGCGGGAGGGGGTGAGCAGTTCTTC
TRBJ2-5 | few | TRBD1 | TRBV20-1 | CSARAGTGRETQYF | TGCAGTGCTAGAGCGGGGACAGGAAGAGAGACCCAGTACTTC
TRBJ2-3 | . | TRBD2 | TRBV7-9 | CASSLISVSGRAGDTQYF | TGTGCCAGCAGCTTAATTTCCGTTAGCGGGAGGGCGGGAGATACGCAGTATTTT
TRBJ1-1 | many | . | TRBV7-8 | CARSGRNTEAFF | TGTGCCAGATCAGGGCGGAACACTGAAGCTTTCTTT
TRBJ1-5 | many | . | TRBV6-6 | CASTDREGGNQPQHF | TGTGCCAGCACCGACCGGGAAGGGGGCAATCAGCCCCAGCATTTT
TRBJ2-5 | many | . | TRBV20-1 | CSARWDQETQYF | TGCAGTGCTAGATGGGACCAAGAGACCCAGTACTTC
TRBJ2-1 | many | . | TRBV7-6 | CASSEREFGNEQFF | TGTGCCAGCAGCGAACGGGAGTTCGGAAATGAGCAGTTCTTC
TRBJ2-2 | . | TRBD1 | TRBV2 | CASSRDRGAGELFF | TGTGCCAGCAGCCGGGACAGGGGCGCCGGGGAGCTGTTTTTT
TRBJ2-2 | . | . | TRBV27 | CAGGTANTGELFF | TGTGCCGGCGGGACAGCGAACACCGGGGAGCTGTTTTTT
TRBJ1-5 | many | . | TRBV12-3/TRBV12-4 | CASSLMGDSEPQHF | TGTGCCAGCAGTTTGATGGGGGACTCAGAGCCCCAGCATTTT
TRBJ2-1 | many | TRBD2 | TRBV7-2 | CASSSRTSGIYNEQFF | TGTGCCAGCAGCTCCCGGACTAGCGGGATCTACAATGAGCAGTTCTTC
TRBJ2-7 | many | TRBD1 | TRBV5-1 | CASSMTGIQDEQYF | TGCGCCAGCAGCATGACAGGGATCCAGGACGAGCAGTACTTC
TRBJ2-1 | few | TRBD2 | TRBV12-3/TRBV12-4 | CASRGLAGYNEQFF | TGTGCCAGCAGGGGACTAGCCGGATACAATGAGCAGTTCTTC
TRBJ2-7 | many | TRBD1 | TRBV25-1 | CASSASPGTGAYEQYF | TGTGCCAGCAGTGCGAGCCCTGGGACAGGCGCCTACGAGCAGTACTTC
TRBJ2-5 | many | TRBD2 | TRBV4-2 | CASSQAEGLGETQYF | TGTGCCAGCAGCCAAGCGGAGGGACTAGGGGAGACCCAGTACTTC
TRBJ2-3 | . | . | TRBV28 | CASSFGTPGRTDTHYF | TGTGCCAGCAGTTTCGGGACGCCAGGACGGACAGATACGCATTATTTT
TRBJ2-7 | . | TRBD1 | TRBV7-9 | CASSKPGTGGSYEQYF | TGTGCCAGCAGCAAACCAGGGACAGGGGGATCCTACGAGCAGTACTTC
TRBJ2-6 | many | . | TRBV28 | CASSPGTTGANVLTF | TGTGCCAGCAGTCCAGGGACAACTGGGGCCAACGTCCTGACTTTC
TRBJ2-1 | many | . | TRBV27 | CASISGINSYNEQFF | TGTGCCAGCATCTCCGGGATTAACTCCTACAATGAGCAGTTCTTC
TRBJ2-3 | many | TRBD1 | TRBV5-5 | CASSFGQGARTDTQYF | TGTGCCAGCAGCTTTGGACAGGGGGCGAGAACAGATACGCAGTATTTT
TRBJ2-2 | many | TRBD2 | TRBV20-1 | CSARAGGNTGELFF | TGCAGTGCTAGAGCGGGGGGGAACACCGGGGAGCTGTTTTTT
TRBJ2-1 | many | . | TRBV3-1 | CASSQDQYNEQFF | TGTGCCAGCAGCCAAGATCAGTACAATGAGCAGTTCTTC
TRBJ2-1 | many | . | TRBV20-1 | CSARDVGAGPGEQFF | TGCAGTGCTAGAGATGTGGGCGCAGGGCCGGGTGAGCAGTTCTTC
TRBJ1-1 | few | TRBD1 | TRBV5-5 | CAGSSPGQAYTEAFF | TGTGCCGGCAGCTCGCCGGGACAGGCATACACTGAAGCTTTCTTT
TRBJ2-1 | many | TRBD2 | TRBV7-9 | CASSSGLAGVRNEQFF | TGTGCCAGCAGCTCCGGACTAGCGGGAGTGAGGAATGAGCAGTTCTTC
TRBJ1-1 | many | TRBD1 | TRBV2 | CANGTGQTEAFF | TGTGCTAATGGGACAGGGCAGACTGAAGCTTTCTTT
TRBJ1-1 | many | . | TRBV3-1 | CASSQGSDSDTEAFF | TGTGCCAGCAGCCAAGGTTCGGACAGCGACACTGAAGCTTTCTTT
TRBJ2-2 | few | TRBD2 | TRBV5-4 | CASSPGLAGGPNTGELLF | TGTGCCAGCAGCCCGGGACTAGCGGGAGGACCGAACACCGGGGAGCTGCTTTTT
TRBJ2-1 | . | TRBD2 | TRBV10-2 | CASSERTSGRNEQFF | TGCGCCAGCAGTGAAAGGACTAGCGGGCGAAATGAGCAGTTCTTC
TRBJ2-3 | . | TRBD2 | TRBV12-3/TRBV12-4 | CASGSTSGSSDTQYF | TGTGCCAGCGGGTCGACTAGCGGGAGTTCAGATACGCAGTATTTT
TRBJ1-5 | . | TRBD1 | TRBV4-1 | CASSQVFGGGRVGQPQHF | TGCGCCAGCAGCCAAGTTTTCGGAGGGGGCCGGGTTGGTCAGCCCCAGCATTTT
TRBJ2-3 | many | TRBD2 | TRBV5-1 | CASRSWTSGGRTDTQYF | TGCGCCAGCAGATCATGGACTAGCGGGGGACGCACAGATACGCAGTATTTT
TRBJ2-1 | many | . | TRBV7-9 | CASSLGGLVGGRLYNEQFF | TGTGCCAGCAGCTTAGGGGGGTTAGTAGGGGGTCGTCTCTACAATGAGCAGTTCTTC
TRBJ2-7 | many | TRBD1 | TRBV5-1 | CASSSLRTGVEQYF | TGCGCCAGCAGCTCCTTACGGACAGGGGTCGAGCAGTACTTC
TRBJ1-1 | many | . | TRBV10-3 | CAISESGGFGVAEAFF | TGTGCCATCAGTGAGTCAGGGGGATTCGGAGTGGCTGAAGCTTTCTTT
TRBJ1-1 | many | . | TRBV5-6 | CASSLGWNTEAFF | TGTGCCAGCAGCTTGGGTTGGAACACTGAAGCTTTCTTT
TRBJ2-1 | many | . | TRBV5-1 | CASSLTYSNNEQFF | TGCGCCAGCAGCCTTACCTACAGTAACAATGAGCAGTTCTTC
TRBJ2-1 | . | TRBD2 | TRBV20-1 | CSAETSVGPGGEQFF | TGCAGTGCGGAGACTAGCGTCGGCCCCGGCGGTGAGCAGTTCTTC
TRBJ2-1 | many | TRBD2 | TRBV7-2 | CASSPRRVAGRNEQFF | TGTGCCAGCAGCCCCCGGCGGGTAGCGGGCAGAAATGAGCAGTTCTTC
TRBJ2-3 | . | . | TRBV5-1 | CASSPDTDTQYF | TGCGCCAGCAGCCCGGACACAGATACGCAGTATTTT
TRBJ2-2 | . | . | TRBV5-4 | CASSLEGGRVSGELFF | TGTGCCAGCAGCTTGGAAGGTGGTAGGGTTTCCGGGGAGCTGTTTTTT
TRBJ2-3 | many | TRBD2 | TRBV11-2 | CASSFSRGDTDTQYF | TGTGCCAGCAGCTTTTCGCGGGGGGACACAGATACGCAGTATTTT
TRBJ2-2 | many | TRBD2 | TRBV10-3 | CAISDPGRVNTGELFF | TGTGCCATCAGTGATCCCGGGAGGGTTAACACCGGGGAGCTGTTTTTT
TRBJ2-2 | many | TRBD1 | TRBV4-2 | CASSQLLGTDTGELFF | TGTGCCAGCAGCCAGTTGCTCGGGACAGACACCGGGGAGCTGTTTTTT
TRBJ2-6 | . | . | TRBV6-2/TRBV6-3 | CASSSGGAGANVLTF | TGTGCCAGCAGTTCTGGCGGGGCCGGGGCCAACGTCCTGACTTTC
TRBJ1-5 | many | . | TRBV5-3 | CARSGGVAQPQHF | TGTGCCAGAAGCGGAGGAGTTGCTCAGCCCCAGCATTTT
TRBJ2-2 | . | TRBD2 | TRBV5-4 | CASSRRGGTGELFF | TGTGCCAGCAGCCGTCGGGGGGGAACCGGGGAGCTGTTTTTT
TRBJ2-5 | . | . | TRBV6-5 | CASSYSRTNQETQYF | TGTGCCAGCAGTTACTCACGGACAAACCAAGAGACCCAGTACTTC
TRBJ2-5 | . | TRBD2 | TRBV11-2 | CASSLAAGGVQETQYF | TGTGCCAGCAGCTTAGCTGCCGGGGGGGTCCAAGAGACCCAGTACTTC
TRBJ2-1 | many | TRBD2 | TRBV29-1 | CSVTGTSVYLSSYNEQFF | TGCAGCGTAACCGGGACTAGCGTCTACCTGAGCTCCTACAATGAGCAGTTCTTC
TRBJ2-1 | many | TRBD2 | TRBV19 | CASSRKRGASYNEQFF | TGTGCCAGTAGTAGAAAGCGGGGGGCCTCCTACAATGAGCAGTTCTTC
TRBJ1-4 | many | . | TRBV20-1 | CSARDSGTVNEKLFF | TGCAGTGCTAGAGACTCCGGGACCGTGAATGAAAAACTGTTTTTT
TRBJ1-1 | . | . | TRBV5-1 | CASSLDAGAAEAFF | TGCGCCAGCAGCTTGGACGCAGGGGCGGCTGAAGCTTTCTTT
TRBJ2-2 | many | . | TRBV5-1 | CASRPEALNTGELFF | TGCGCCAGCAGACCTGAAGCGCTGAACACCGGGGAGCTGTTTTTT
TRBJ2-2 | many | . | TRBV18 | CASSPGRGTGELFF | TGTGCCAGCTCACCCGGGAGAGGCACCGGGGAGCTGTTTTTT
TRBJ2-1 | many | . | TRBV3-2 | CASSQEEARGVFF | TGTGCCAGCAGCCAAGAAGAGGCCCGAGGGGTCTTCTTC